The 10 T cell receptor beta chains below come from one sample, sequenced in a study of T cell clones after liver transplantation. TCRdb's copy holds only in-frame clones and misses some; the assay was immunoSEQ multiplex PCR. The sample comprises roughly 65,000 clones, more than 85% of which are singletons, and 0.85% to 1% rests with the top ten. The specimen comprised CD4+ T cells from blood, sampled less than 26 months after liver transplant. These receptors all stem from a human patient who received a liver transplant. The T cells may come from the graft donor.

The chain carries TRBV5-1 and TRBJ2-2; 7 bases align to TRBD2. Germline V gene sequence: CDR1 SGHRS, CDR2 YFSETQ. Trimming removed 0 bases from V and 4 bases from J; junction bases left unmatched: 3. The CDR3 contains 15 residues. The CDR3 nucleotides read TGCGCCAGCAGCTTGGTCGCTAGCGGCACCGGGGAGCTGTTTTTT. Residues: CASSLVASGTGELFF.

The rearrangement uses TRBV4-1 and TRBJ1-2; D not certain. Germline-derived CDR1 and CDR2 are MGHRA and YSYEKL. There are 11 residues in the CDR3. V lost 5 bases and J lost 8, with 9 bases in between. The CDR3 DNA reads TGCGCCAGCAGCGGGCCGACGGGCTACACCTTC. Protein: CASSGPTGYTF.

The chain is built from TRBV4-1 and TRBJ2-5; 8 bases agree with TRBD1. Germline V gene lookup returns CDR1 MGHRA and CDR2 YSYEKL. The CDR3 has 16 residues. The V gene end was trimmed by 1 base and the J gene end by 5 bases; junction bases not matched to a gene: 9. The CDR3 nucleotides are TGCGCCAGCAGCCAAGTCCCCGACAGGGGTATGGAGACCCAGTACTTC. It specifies CASSQVPDRGMETQYF.

The CDR3, as DNA: TGTGCCTGGAGTCTCGGCGGCACAGATACGCAGTATTTT. This encodes CAWSLGGTDTQYF. The chain uses TRBV30 and TRBJ2-3; D remains ambiguous. The germline V gene has CDR1 GTSNPN and CDR2 SVGIG (reference sequence). The CDR3 totals 13 residues. V was pared by 2 bases and J by 1 base, with 7 bases between.

V is TRBV29-1 and J is TRBJ2-1; D might be TRBD1 (5 bases). V shed 2 bases and J shed 3 bases, with 11 bases lying between them. Germline loops: CDR1 SQVTM, CDR2 ANQGSEA. The CDR3 is 14 amino acids. In DNA form, the CDR3 reads TGCAGCGTTGAATGGCAGGGTAGCTACAATGAGCAGTTCTTC. Its protein product is CSVEWQGSYNEQFF.

This chain connects TRBV2 to TRBJ2-2; the D gene is possibly TRBD1 (6 bases). Germline-derived CDR1 and CDR2 are SNHLY and FYNNEI. The CDR3 is 16 amino acids. Trimming removed 1 base at V and 3 bases at J, with 12 bases between. The CDR3 region has the DNA TGTGCCAGCAGTGAAGGGAAAAACAGGGACACCGGGGAGCTGTTTTTT. It yields the protein CASSEGKNRDTGELFF.

This chain links TRBV18 with TRBJ2-3; D call uncertain. The CDR3 runs to 14 residues. The V end was cut by 3 bases, the J end by 6 bases, with 13 bases between. Germline V gene sequence: CDR1 KGHSH, CDR2 LQKENI. CDR3 DNA sequence: TGTGCCAGCTCACCCCCCCCCAGTCCGGATACGCAGTATTTT. This codes for CASSPPPSPDTQYF.

This chain connects TRBV6-4 to TRBJ2-2, with unresolved D. V was cut by 4 bases and J by 3 bases, with 15 bases left in between. CDR1 and CDR2 from the germline V gene are MRHNA and SNTAGT. CDR3 size: 16 residues. CDR3 amino acids: CASSVIERDYTGELFF. The CDR3 DNA follows: TGTGCCAGCAGTGTAATTGAAAGGGATTACACCGGGGAGCTGTTTTTT.

This chain connects TRBV5-1 to TRBJ2-7; 9 nucleotides align to TRBD2. Germline-derived CDR1 and CDR2 are SGHRS and YFSETQ. With V trimmed by 0 bases and J by 0 bases, 7 bases remained unmatched. The CDR3 has 17 residues. The CDR3 DNA follows: TGCGCCAGCAGCTTGGGCAAGACTAGCGGTAGCTCCTACGAGCAGTACTTC. Its translation is CASSLGKTSGSSYEQYF. The complete variable domain, with remaining parts taken from reference TRBV5-1 and TRBJ2-7, reads KAGVTQTPRYLIKTRGQQVTLSCSPISGHRSVSWYQQTPGQGLQFLFEYFSETQRNKGNFPGRFSGRQFSNSRSEMNVSTLELGDSALYLCASSLGKTSGSSYEQYFGPGTRLTVT.

V is TRBV6-5 and J is TRBJ2-7; TRBD1 matches at 9 bases. With 6 bases clipped from V and 4 bases from J, the junction kept 10 bases outside the gene matches. This CDR3 has 15 amino acids. The germline CDR1 and CDR2 sequences are MNHEY and SVGAGI. The CDR3 nucleotides are TGTGCCAGCAGCTCAACCGGGACAGGGTTTTACGAGCAGTACTTC. Encoded protein: CASSSTGTGFYEQYF.